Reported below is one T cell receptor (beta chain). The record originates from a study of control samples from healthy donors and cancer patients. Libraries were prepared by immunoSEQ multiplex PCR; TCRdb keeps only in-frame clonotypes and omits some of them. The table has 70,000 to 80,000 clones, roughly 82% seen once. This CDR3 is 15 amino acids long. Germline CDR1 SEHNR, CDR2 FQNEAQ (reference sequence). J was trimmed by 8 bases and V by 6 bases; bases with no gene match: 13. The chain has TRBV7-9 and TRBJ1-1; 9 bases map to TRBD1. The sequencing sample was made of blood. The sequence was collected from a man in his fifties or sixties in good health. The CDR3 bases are TGTGCCAGCAGTTACCCACCGACAGGGGGATTAGAAGCTTTCTTT. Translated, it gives CASSYPPTGGLEAFF.